The 29 T cell receptor beta chains below were found in one sample sequenced in a study of T cells in Graves' hyperthyroidism and ophthalmopathy. TCR beta CDR3 regions were amplified from RNA. HTBI primers drove first-round RT-PCR of the TCR CDR3. TCRdb redid the calling of the multiplex PCR reads with MiXCR, one entry per CDR3 protein. The table lists about 400,000 distinct CDR3 sequences, about an eighth of them singletons. Sample: blood. The source of these receptors is a young woman with Graves' hyperthyroidism.

In the case of this clonotype: A read error may explain this, as a much larger clone is one base away. The chain employs TRBV20-1 and TRBJ2-7, with a possible D match to TRBD1 (5 bases). Germline loops: CDR1 DFQATT, CDR2 SNEGSKA (reference sequence). CDR3 size: 13 residues. This CDR3 reads CSARPDTSYERYF. The CDR3 nucleotides are TGCAGTGCTAGACCGGACACTTCCTACGAGCGGTACTTC.

This clonotype showed up many times. V is TRBV28 and J is TRBJ2-6; 7 bases fit TRBD1. With 3 bases clipped from V and 1 base from J, the junction kept 3 bases outside the gene matches. The CDR3 runs to 16 residues. Germline CDR1 is MDHEN and CDR2 is SYDVKM. CDR3 amino acids: CASSFGTESGANVLTF. The CDR3 region has the DNA TGTGCCAGCAGTTTCGGGACAGAATCTGGGGCCAACGTCCTGACTTTC. The full variable domain, with the rest looked up from reference TRBV28 and TRBJ2-6, is DVKVTQSSRYLVKRTGEKVFLECVQDMDHENMFWYRQDPGLGLRLIYFSYDVKMKEKGDIPEGYSVSREKKERFSLILESASTNQTSMYLCASSFGTESGANVLTFGAGSRLTVL.

This clonotype came up a few times. The rearrangement uses TRBV4-1 and TRBJ2-1, with D perhaps being TRBD1 or TRBD2 (6 bases each). Germline values: CDR1 MGHRA, CDR2 YSYEKL. The V and J ends lost 2 bases and 7 bases respectively, with 18 bases between them. The CDR3 runs to 16 residues. This CDR3 is CASSQSSGGLRNEQFF. CDR3 DNA: TGCGCCAGCAGCCAATCGAGTGGGGGGCTTAGGAATGAGCAGTTCTTC.

This clonotype was observed a few times. V and J are TRBV20-1 and TRBJ2-7; 8 nucleotides align to TRBD1. Germline values: CDR1 DFQATT, CDR2 SNEGSKA (reference sequence). V gave up 2 bases and J gave up 3 bases; unmatched junction bases: 3. CDR3 length: 13 amino acids. The CDR3 DNA sequence: TGCAGTGCTAGACCAGGGGGCGACTACGAGCAGTACTTC. Its protein product is CSARPGGDYEQYF.

Remarks on this clonotype: A much larger clone lies a single base off, so this may be a read error. The CDR3 region is CASSQVGITEAFF. The CDR3 nucleotides are TGTGCCAGCAGCCAAGTAGGGATCACTGAAGCTTTCTTT. The chain has TRBV14 and TRBJ1-1; D remains ambiguous. The CDR3 loop spans 13 amino acids. V dropped 1 base and J dropped 4 bases, with 7 bases sitting between them. Germline lookup yields CDR1 SGHDN and CDR2 FVKESK.

Notes on this clonotype: This could be a read error, since a much larger clone is one nucleotide away. The V gene is TRBV28, the J gene TRBJ2-5; D is perhaps TRBD2 (7 bases). Trimming removed 7 bases at V and 5 bases at J, with 23 bases between. The length of the CDR3 is 16 residues. The germline V gene encodes CDR1 MDHEN and CDR2 SYDVKM. CDR3 coding DNA: TGTGCCAGCACTTCTCGGGGGGCCCTAGGGTGGGAGACCCAGTACTTC. Translating it yields CASTSRGALGWETQYF.

This clonotype was detected many times. The rearrangement links TRBV12-3 or TRBV12-4 to TRBJ2-5; 7 positions match TRBD1. The CDR3 loop spans 15 amino acids. Unmatched junction bases numbered 7, after V lost 5 bases and J lost 1 base. The CDR3 reads CASSPGTVIQETQYF. In nucleotides, the CDR3 is TGTGCCAGCAGTCCCGGGACAGTTATCCAAGAGACCCAGTACTTC.

This clonotype was seen many times. At one end, the junction sequence differs from germline, possibly due to a read error. V usage is TRBV5-1 and J usage is TRBJ2-3, with D possibly being TRBD2 (6 bases). The germline CDR1 and CDR2 sequences are SGHRS and YFSETQ. The length of the CDR3 is 15 residues. This CDR3 reads CASSLLAGSTDTQYF. The CDR3 nucleotides are TGTGCCAGCAGCTTACTGGCGGGGAGCACAGATACGCAGTATTTT.

Many counts were recorded for this clonotype. The V call is TRBV11-1, the J call TRBJ2-3; TRBD2 agrees at 12 bases. This CDR3 has 12 amino acids. The germline V gene encodes CDR1 SGHAT and CDR2 FQDESV (reference sequence). The DNA of the CDR3 is TGTCTCCTAGCGGGAGGGGCAGATACGCAGTATTTT. It codes for CLLAGGADTQYF.

This clonotype was seen only a few times. This rearrangement joins TRBV9 to TRBJ2-3; either TRBD1 or TRBD2 may supply D (5 bases each). Trimming shortened V by 4 bases and J by 0 bases, and 12 bases separated the two germline ends. Germline-derived CDR1 and CDR2 are SGDLS and YYNGEE. The CDR3 totals 15 residues. The CDR3 loop is CASSPGTVSTDTQYF. The CDR3 nucleotides are TGTGCCAGCAGCCCAGGGACGGTCAGCACAGATACGCAGTATTTT.

This clonotype was recorded many times. The chain employs TRBV7-9 and TRBJ1-2, with a weak D call TRBD1 (6 bases). Looked up from germline, CDR1 is SEHNR and CDR2 is FQNEAQ (reference sequence). V lost 5 bases and J lost 8, with 21 bases in between. The CDR3 runs 15 residues. The CDR3 here is CASSPLLNRDSGYTF. The CDR3 DNA is TGTGCCAGCAGCCCCTTGTTAAACAGGGATTCCGGCTACACCTTC. The whole variable domain, remainder taken from reference TRBV7-9 and TRBJ1-2, is DTGVSQNPRHKITKRGQNVTFRCDPISEHNRLYWYRQTLGQGPEFLTYFQNEAQLEKSRLLSDRFSAERPKGSFSTLEIQRTEQGDSAMYLCASSPLLNRDSGYTFGSGTRLTVV.

Only a few counts were recorded for this clonotype. This chain uses TRBV19 with TRBJ1-2; D is possibly TRBD1 (5 bases). Trimming removed 5 bases from V and 6 bases from J, with 13 bases in between. From germline, CDR1 is LNHDA and CDR2 SQIVND (reference sequence). CDR3 length equals 13 residues. The CDR3 bases are TGTGCCAGTAGTTGGGGCAGGGATCATGGCTACACCTTC. Protein: CASSWGRDHGYTF.

This clonotype was observed a few times. The chain carries TRBV20-1 and TRBJ2-2; D is unresolved. This CDR3 is built from 14 residues. The germline V gene has CDR1 DFQATT and CDR2 SNEGSKA (reference sequence). V shed 1 base and J shed 2 bases, with 8 bases lying between them. CDR3 sequence (DNA): TGCAGTGCTAGAGGACTGCTAAACACCGGGGAGCTGTTTTTT. It translates to CSARGLLNTGELFF.

This chain uses TRBV19 with TRBJ1-2; weak D call: TRBD1 (5 bases). The CDR3 runs 14 residues. Trimming shortened V by 7 bases and J by 4 bases, and 16 bases separated the two germline ends. In germline, CDR1 is LNHDA, CDR2 SQIVND (reference sequence). CDR3 amino acids: CASTGTEHPYGYTF. The CDR3, as DNA: TGTGCCAGTACGGGGACGGAACACCCCTATGGCTACACCTTC.

This chain joins TRBV7-2 and TRBJ1-5, with unresolved D. Germline values: CDR1 SGHTA, CDR2 FQGNSA. V was trimmed by 0 bases and J by 4 bases, leaving 7 bases between them. The CDR3 is 14 residues long. Written as DNA, the CDR3 is TGTGCCAGCAGCTTAGCGAGCAGAAATCAGCCCCAGCATTTT. Protein: CASSLASRNQPQHF.

The CDR3 loop is CASSPDQGAVDTQYF. CDR3 nucleotides: TGTGCCAGCAGCCCCGATCAAGGAGCCGTAGATACGCAGTATTTT. The V call is TRBV12-3 or TRBV12-4, the J call TRBJ2-3, with D unresolved. V gave up 6 bases and J gave up 5 bases, with 18 bases separating them. This CDR3 has 15 residues.

In its sample, this clonotype was seen a few times. The V gene is TRBV9, the J gene TRBJ1-2; D gene uncertain. The CDR3 sequence is 14 residues long. Trimming stripped 0 bases from V and 7 bases from J, with 13 bases between. In germline, CDR1 is SGDLS, CDR2 YYNGEE. The CDR3 region has the DNA TGTGCCAGCAGCGTAGTCCCCCCGGCGCGTGGCTACACCTTC. It codes for CASSVVPPARGYTF.

This clonotype occurred many times. V and J are TRBV7-2 and TRBJ2-2, with unresolved D. Germline-derived CDR1 and CDR2 are SGHTA and FQGNSA. The CDR3 extends over 12 amino acids. V was shortened by 1 base and J by 7 bases, with 4 bases between the two germline ends. CDR3 region: CASSLEVGELFF. CDR3 nucleotide sequence: TGTGCCAGCAGCTTAGAGGTCGGGGAGCTGTTTTTT.

This clonotype was observed a handful of times. The chain has TRBV28 and TRBJ2-7; 7 bases map to TRBD1. The CDR3 covers 20 residues. Germline V lookup: CDR1 MDHEN, CDR2 SYDVKM. The trim removed 4 bases at V and 6 bases at J, leaving 27 bases unmatched. In DNA form, the CDR3 reads TGTGCCAGCAGTTACCCTCTGCCGGGAATACAGGGGCAGGGCCGTTCCGAGCAGTACTTC. Its protein is CASSYPLPGIQGQGRSEQYF.

In its sample, this clonotype was seen a few times. The chain links TRBV19 to TRBJ2-1; tentatively, D is TRBD1 (6 bases). Trimming shortened V by 7 bases and J by 0 bases, and 25 bases separated the two germline ends. The CDR3 has 19 amino acids. CDR1 is LNHDA, CDR2 SQIVND, per germline (reference sequence). The CDR3 loop is CASTLGLLPRDNSYNEQFF. The DNA of the CDR3 is TGTGCCAGTACCCTAGGACTTCTACCCAGGGACAACTCCTACAATGAGCAGTTCTTC.

This clonotype appeared many times. The J gene is TRBJ2-3, the V gene TRBV12-3 or TRBV12-4; maybe TRBD1 (6 bases). CDR3 size: 17 residues. Trimming took off 5 bases at V and 1 base at J, with 19 bases between the two ends. Here the CDR3 DNA reads TGTGCCAGCAGTCACGGCGGGCAGGGGTATCGCACAGATACGCAGTATTTT. This sequence encodes CASSHGGQGYRTDTQYF.

In this sample, this clonotype turned up a few times. The chain employs TRBV4-1 and TRBJ1-2; D gene unclear. The length of the CDR3 is 14 residues. Germline CDR1 MGHRA, CDR2 YSYEKL. V was trimmed by 0 bases and J by 6 bases, leaving 11 bases between them. The DNA for the CDR3 is TGCGCCAGCAGCCAAGAATTTGGTACGGATGGCTACACCTTC. Residues: CASSQEFGTDGYTF.

This clonotype has a count of ten or more. This sequence joins TRBV29-1 and TRBJ2-1, with 8 bases lining up with TRBD2. J was trimmed by 5 bases and V by 3 bases; bases with no gene match: 6. Germline V CDR1 and CDR2: SQVTM, ANQGSEA. This CDR3 comprises 14 residues. Here the CDR3 DNA reads TGCAGCGTTGAGGGGACTAGGGGAAACAATGAGCAGTTCTTC. This translates into CSVEGTRGNNEQFF.

As to this clonotype: A clone one base away is much larger, so this may be a read error. J is TRBJ2-3 and V is TRBV16; TRBD2 aligns across 9 bases. CDR1 and CDR2 (germline): KGHSY, FQNENV. The CDR3 has 15 residues. The CDR3 DNA sequence: TGTGCCAGCCCTCCAACTCCGGGACTAGCAGATACGCGGTATTTT. Residues: CASPPTPGLADTRYF.

This clonotype has a count of ten or more. The genes are TRBV20-1 and TRBJ2-3; unclear D gene. The CDR3 runs to 15 residues. Trimming left V 0 bases short and J 6 bases short, with 16 bases between. Germline V lookup: CDR1 DFQATT, CDR2 SNEGSKA (reference sequence). CDR3 in amino acids: CSARDVSRTPDTQYF. DNA of the CDR3: TGCAGTGCTAGAGATGTGAGTCGAACCCCCGATACGCAGTATTTT.

The sample holds many counts of this clonotype. The V and J genes are TRBV27 and TRBJ2-3, with a possible D match to TRBD2 (6 bases). With 10 bases removed from V and 8 bases from J, the gap between germline ends came to 19 bases. Germline lookup yields CDR1 MNHEY and CDR2 SMNVEV (reference sequence). The CDR3 extends over 13 amino acids. CDR3: CATKFEGGGTQYF. CDR3 nucleotides: TGTGCCACCAAGTTTGAGGGAGGAGGTACGCAGTATTTT.

This clonotype was detected many times. The V and J genes are TRBV29-1 and TRBJ2-1; D gene uncertain. V was shortened by 4 bases and J by 8 bases, with 9 bases between the two germline ends. The germline V gene encodes CDR1 SQVTM and CDR2 ANQGSEA. This CDR3 region has 11 residues. Here the CDR3 reads CSVGRGDEQFF. CDR3 in DNA: TGCAGCGTTGGCCGAGGCGATGAGCAGTTCTTC.

This clonotype came up many times. This sequence joins TRBV28 and TRBJ1-2; D is ambiguous. Trimming took off 5 bases at V and 4 bases at J, with 14 bases between the two ends. CDR1 and CDR2 (germline): MDHEN, SYDVKM. CDR3 size: 14 residues. CDR3 amino acids: CASSPEARGYGYTF. As DNA, the CDR3 is TGTGCCAGCAGTCCGGAGGCGCGAGGCTATGGCTACACCTTC.

This clonotype appeared many times. This sequence joins TRBV6-2 or TRBV6-3 and TRBJ1-5; TRBD1 aligns across 7 bases. The ends lost 2 bases at V and 3 bases at J; junction bases unmatched: 7. The CDR3 covers 16 residues. CDR1 is MNHEY, CDR2 SVGEGT, per germline. CDR3 in DNA: TGTGCCAGCAGTTACCTAGACAGGGTAAACAATCAGCCCCAGCATTTT. Translated: CASSYLDRVNNQPQHF.